The subject of this entry is one TCR beta chain. These data come from a study of human T cells and chemical hapten exposure. Specified time point: patch test 1, 2 weeks after DPC sensitization. Documented treatment: therapeutic diphenylcyclopropenone sensitization with weekly scalp DPC. Before extraction, the whole blood was not fractionated, and total RNA was taken from it. Using its own MiXCR run on the RACE reads, TCRdb lists one record per CDR3 protein. The repertoire consists of roughly 200,000 distinct CDR3 sequences, with around 22% occurring once and the leading ten covering 6.7%. The V and J ends lost 9 bases and 7 bases respectively, with 6 bases between them. This CDR3 region has 10 residues.

The sequence was collected from a woman between 45 and 65 years old with alopecia areata. Some clones in this sample may be carry-over from other donors' samples. The chain employs TRBV12-3 or TRBV12-4 and TRBJ2-2, with unresolved D. Sample: whole blood, taken in connection with sensitization to the hapten diphenylcyclopropenone (DPC). CDR3: CASFYGELFF. As DNA, the CDR3 is TGTGCCAGTTTCTACGGGGAGCTGTTTTTT.